These 9 T cell receptor beta chains came from one sample sequenced in a study of T cells in Graves' hyperthyroidism and ophthalmopathy. Using RNA transcripts as the source, TCR beta CDR3 regions were amplified. The HTBI primer set served for first-round RT-PCR of the TCR CDR3. TCRdb fed the multiplex PCR reads into MiXCR, producing one record per CDR3 protein. Here the sample spans approximately 250,000 distinct CDR3 sequences, approximately 24% being singletons. The sample was blood. Source of these receptors: a woman in her thirties or forties with Graves' ophthalmopathy.

The table lists this clonotype with many counts. V and J are TRBV15 and TRBJ2-2, with TRBD2 matching over 10 bases. The germline V gene has CDR1 LNHNV and CDR2 YYDKDF (reference sequence). This CDR3 region has 18 residues. With 2 bases clipped from V and 6 bases from J, the junction kept 12 bases outside the gene matches. The CDR3 reads CATSRNTIAGGRAGELFF. The CDR3 bases are TGTGCCACCAGCAGAAATACTATAGCGGGAGGTAGGGCCGGGGAGCTGTTTTTT.

The sample holds many counts of this clonotype. CDR3 loop: CASSLGQGQGGTEAFF. The CDR3 DNA is TGTGCCAGCAGTTTAGGACAGGGACAGGGGGGCACTGAAGCTTTCTTT. This chain connects TRBV27 to TRBJ1-1; TRBD1 aligns across 11 bases. The CDR3 contains 16 residues. Germline loops: CDR1 MNHEY, CDR2 SMNVEV (reference sequence). The V segment lost 2 bases and the J segment 4 bases; nucleotides outside the gene matches: 6.

This clonotype has at least ten counts. This sequence joins TRBV19 and TRBJ2-7; no reliable D call. V was cut by 5 bases and J by 2 bases, with 13 bases left in between. The CDR3 loop spans 14 amino acids. Per the germline V gene, CDR1 is LNHDA and CDR2 is SQIVND (reference sequence). The CDR3 DNA reads as TGTGCCAGTAGTGCAGAACAGCGTCCCTACGAGCAGTACTTC. Amino acid sequence: CASSAEQRPYEQYF.

In its sample, this clonotype was seen many times. This chain joins TRBV7-2 and TRBJ1-3; D gene uncertain. The V and J ends lost 2 bases and 3 bases respectively, with 5 bases between them. The CDR3 sequence is 13 residues long. Looked up from germline, CDR1 is SGHTA and CDR2 is FQGNSA. Here the CDR3 reads CASSLTNGNTIYF. For the CDR3, the DNA is TGTGCCAGCAGCTTAACTAATGGAAACACCATATATTTT. Full variable domain (outside the CDR3, taken from reference TRBV7-2 and TRBJ1-3): GAGVSQSPSNKVTEKGKDVELRCDPISGHTALYWYRQSLGQGLEFLIYFQGNSAPDKSGLPSDRFSAERTGGSVSTLTIQRTQQEDSAVYLCASSLTNGNTIYFGEGSWLTVV.

This clonotype was seen many times. The chain uses TRBV5-1 and TRBJ2-7; TRBD1 or TRBD2 may be the D gene (6 bases each). Per germline, CDR1 SGHRS and CDR2 YFSETQ. There are 15 residues in the CDR3. Trimming stripped 0 bases from V and 4 bases from J, with 14 bases between. CDR3 in DNA: TGCGCCAGCAGCTTGGAGGGGGGTCACAAATACGAGCAGTACTTC. It translates to CASSLEGGHKYEQYF. The whole variable domain, filled in from reference TRBV5-1 and TRBJ2-7, reads KAGVTQTPRYLIKTRGQQVTLSCSPISGHRSVSWYQQTPGQGLQFLFEYFSETQRNKGNFPGRFSGRQFSNSRSEMNVSTLELGDSALYLCASSLEGGHKYEQYFGPGTRLTVT.

Comments on this clonotype: The junction departs from the called germline gene at one end, perhaps through a read error. The J gene is TRBJ2-5, the V gene TRBV20-1; the D call may be TRBD1 or TRBD2 (5 bases each). This CDR3 contains 12 residues. Germline loops: CDR1 DFQATT, CDR2 SNEGSKA (reference sequence). CDR3 in DNA: TGCAGAGCCAAATGGGACCAAGAGACACAGTACTTC. Its translation: CRAKWDQETQYF.

At least ten counts were recorded for this clonotype. This chain connects TRBV19 to TRBJ1-5, with 9 bases lining up with TRBD1. The CDR3 has 21 amino acids. Trimming at V came to 3 bases and at J to 2 bases, leaving 20 bases not matched to a gene. Germline CDR1 and CDR2: LNHDA and SQIVND (reference sequence). The CDR3 DNA reads as TGTGCCAGTAGTATGGGTCGAAACGGGACAGGGTTACCTCCTCGCAATCAGCCCCAGCATTTT. Its translation: CASSMGRNGTGLPPRNQPQHF.

This clonotype was counted ten times or more. This sequence joins TRBV5-1 and TRBJ2-5; the match to TRBD1 covers 10 bases. In germline, CDR1 is SGHRS, CDR2 YFSETQ. The V gene end was trimmed by 4 bases and the J gene end by 4 bases; junction bases not matched to a gene: 10. The CDR3 has 16 amino acids. Here the CDR3 reads CASSPSGTGVGETQYF. The CDR3 DNA reads TGCGCCAGCAGCCCCTCCGGGACAGGGGTAGGAGAGACCCAGTACTTC. Full variable domain (remainder filled in from reference TRBV5-1 and TRBJ2-5): KAGVTQTPRYLIKTRGQQVTLSCSPISGHRSVSWYQQTPGQGLQFLFEYFSETQRNKGNFPGRFSGRQFSNSRSEMNVSTLELGDSALYLCASSPSGTGVGETQYFGPGTRLLVL.

The V gene is TRBV27, the J gene TRBJ1-1, with no clear D. There are 14 residues in the CDR3. In germline, CDR1 is MNHEY, CDR2 SMNVEV (reference sequence). Trimming cost V 2 bases and J 3 bases, with 10 bases left between them. CDR3: CASSLNGLYTEAFF. In nucleotides, the CDR3 is TGTGCCAGCAGTTTAAATGGGTTGTACACTGAAGCTTTCTTT.